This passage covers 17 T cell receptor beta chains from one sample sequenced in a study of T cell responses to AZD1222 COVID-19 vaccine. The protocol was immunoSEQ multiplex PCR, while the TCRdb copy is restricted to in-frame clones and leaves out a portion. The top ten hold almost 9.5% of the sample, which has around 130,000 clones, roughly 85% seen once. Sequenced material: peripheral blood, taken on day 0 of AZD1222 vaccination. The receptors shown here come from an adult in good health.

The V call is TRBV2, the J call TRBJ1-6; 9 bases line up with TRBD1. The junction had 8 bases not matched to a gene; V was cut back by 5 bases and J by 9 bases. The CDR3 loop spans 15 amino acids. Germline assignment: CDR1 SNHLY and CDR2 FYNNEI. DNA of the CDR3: TGTGCCAGCAGTATGACGGACAGGGGTGGTTCACCCCTCCACTTT. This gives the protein CASSMTDRGGSPLHF.

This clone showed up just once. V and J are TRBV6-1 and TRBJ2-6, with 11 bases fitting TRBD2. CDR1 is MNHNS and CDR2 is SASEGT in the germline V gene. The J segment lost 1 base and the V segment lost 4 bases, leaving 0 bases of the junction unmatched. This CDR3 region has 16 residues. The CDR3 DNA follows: TGTGCCAGCAGTGGACTAGCGGGGTCTGGGGCCAACGTCCTGACTTTC. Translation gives CASSGLAGSGANVLTF.

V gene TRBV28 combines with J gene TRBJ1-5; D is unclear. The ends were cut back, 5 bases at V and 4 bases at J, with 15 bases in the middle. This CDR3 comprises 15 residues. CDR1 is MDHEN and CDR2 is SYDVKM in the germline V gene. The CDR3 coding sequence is TGTGCCAGCAGTCCCGCCGATGTGGTTAATCAGCCCCAGCATTTT. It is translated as CASSPADVVNQPQHF.

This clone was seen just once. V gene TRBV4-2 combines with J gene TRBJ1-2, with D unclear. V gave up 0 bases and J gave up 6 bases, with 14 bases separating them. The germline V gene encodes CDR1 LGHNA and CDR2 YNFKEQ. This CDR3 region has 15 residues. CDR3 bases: TGTGCCAGCAGCCAAGATCGACTAAGGGTAGATGGCTACACCTTC. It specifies CASSQDRLRVDGYTF.

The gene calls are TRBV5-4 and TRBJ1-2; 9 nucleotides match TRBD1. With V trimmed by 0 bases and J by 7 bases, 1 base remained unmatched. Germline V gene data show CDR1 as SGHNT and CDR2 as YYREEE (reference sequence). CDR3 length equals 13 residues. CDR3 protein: CASSLEGQGGYTF. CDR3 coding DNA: TGTGCCAGCAGCTTGGAGGGACAGGGTGGCTACACCTTC. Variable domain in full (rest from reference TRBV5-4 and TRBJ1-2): ETGVTQSPTHLIKTRGQQVTLRCSSQSGHNTVSWYQQALGQGPQFIFQYYREEENGRGNFPPRFSGLQFPNYSSELNVNALELDDSALYLCASSLEGQGGYTFGSGTRLTVV.

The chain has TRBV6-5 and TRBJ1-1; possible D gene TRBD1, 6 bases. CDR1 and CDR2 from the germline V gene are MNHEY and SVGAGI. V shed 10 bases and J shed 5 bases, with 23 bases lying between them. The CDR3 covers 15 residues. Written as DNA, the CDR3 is TGTGCCACCCAAGCCGTTACGGGGGGCGGGACTGAAGCTTTCTTT. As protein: CATQAVTGGGTEAFF.

The CDR3, as DNA: TGCAGCGTTGTGGCAGCGAACTATGGCTACACCTTC. Translation: CSVVAANYGYTF. The chain recombines TRBV29-1 with TRBJ1-2; no reliable D call. The CDR3 runs to 12 residues. The V gene lost 4 bases and the J gene lost 2 bases, with 8 bases spanning the gap. Germline CDR1 reads SQVTM; CDR2 reads ANQGSEA.

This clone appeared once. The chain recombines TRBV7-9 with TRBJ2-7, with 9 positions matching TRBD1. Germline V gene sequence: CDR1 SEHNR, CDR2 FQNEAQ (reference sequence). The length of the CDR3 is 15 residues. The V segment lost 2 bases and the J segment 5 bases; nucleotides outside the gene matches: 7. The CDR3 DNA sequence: TGTGCCAGCAGCTTAATGGGACAGGGAGTCCACGAGCAGTACTTC. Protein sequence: CASSLMGQGVHEQYF.

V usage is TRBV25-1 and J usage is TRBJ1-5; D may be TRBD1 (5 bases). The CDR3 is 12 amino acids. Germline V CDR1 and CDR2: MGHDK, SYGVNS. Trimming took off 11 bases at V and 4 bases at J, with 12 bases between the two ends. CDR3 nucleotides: TGTGCCTCCCAGGGCCGTAATCAGCCCCAGCATTTT. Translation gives CASQGRNQPQHF. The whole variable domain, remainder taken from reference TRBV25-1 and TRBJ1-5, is EADIYQTPRYLVIGTGKKITLECSQTMGHDKMYWYQQDPGMELHLIHYSYGVNSTEKGDLSSESTVSRIRTEHFPLTLESARPSHTSQYLCASQGRNQPQHFGDGTRLSIL.

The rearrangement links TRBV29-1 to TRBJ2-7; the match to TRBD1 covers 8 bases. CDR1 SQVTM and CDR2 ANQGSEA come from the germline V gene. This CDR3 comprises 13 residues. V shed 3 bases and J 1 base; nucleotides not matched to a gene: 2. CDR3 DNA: TGCAGCGTTGAGGGGGACAGGTCCTACGAGCAGTACTTC. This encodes CSVEGDRSYEQYF.

The CDR3 coding sequence is TGCAGCGTTGGGCGTAGGATAGGGGAGACCCAGTACTTC. Protein sequence: CSVGRRIGETQYF. V and J are TRBV29-1 and TRBJ2-5; D not certain. The V end lost 4 bases, the J end lost 5 bases, and 14 bases lay between the germline ends. CDR1 is SQVTM, CDR2 ANQGSEA, per germline. The CDR3 has 13 residues.

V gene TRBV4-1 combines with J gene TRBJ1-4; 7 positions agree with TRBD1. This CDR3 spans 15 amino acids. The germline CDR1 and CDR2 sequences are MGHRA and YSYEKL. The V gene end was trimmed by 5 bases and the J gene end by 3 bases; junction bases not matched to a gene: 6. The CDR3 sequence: CASSETGESNEKLFF. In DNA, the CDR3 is TGCGCCAGCAGCGAAACAGGGGAATCTAATGAAAAACTGTTTTTT.

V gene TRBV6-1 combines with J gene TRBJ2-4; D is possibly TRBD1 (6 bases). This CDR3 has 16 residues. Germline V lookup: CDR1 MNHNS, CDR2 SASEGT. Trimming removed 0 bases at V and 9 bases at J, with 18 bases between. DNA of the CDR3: TGTGCCAGCAGTGAAGCGTTGCGTCAGGGGTCTGGCATTCAGTACTTC. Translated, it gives CASSEALRQGSGIQYF.

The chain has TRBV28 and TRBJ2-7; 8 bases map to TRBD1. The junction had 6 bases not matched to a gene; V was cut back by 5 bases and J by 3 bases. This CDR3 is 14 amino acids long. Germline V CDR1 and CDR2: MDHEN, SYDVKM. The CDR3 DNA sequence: TGTGCCAGCAGTCCAGGACAGGGCCTCTACGAGCAGTACTTC. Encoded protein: CASSPGQGLYEQYF.

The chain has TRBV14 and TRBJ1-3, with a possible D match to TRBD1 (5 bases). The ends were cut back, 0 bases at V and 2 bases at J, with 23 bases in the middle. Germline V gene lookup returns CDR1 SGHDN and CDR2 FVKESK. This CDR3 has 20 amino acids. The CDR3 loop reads CASSQDPLTAGRGAGNTIYF. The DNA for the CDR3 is TGTGCCAGCAGCCAAGATCCTCTGACAGCGGGGAGAGGCGCTGGAAACACCATATATTTT.

In DNA, the CDR3 is TGTGCCAGCTCACCACGGGACTCCGCATACGAGCAGTACTTC. Its translation is CASSPRDSAYEQYF. This sequence joins TRBV18 and TRBJ2-7; perhaps TRBD2 as D (6 bases). V was pared by 1 base and J by 4 bases, with 11 bases between. The CDR3 is made up of 14 amino acids. CDR1 is KGHSH, CDR2 LQKENI, per germline.

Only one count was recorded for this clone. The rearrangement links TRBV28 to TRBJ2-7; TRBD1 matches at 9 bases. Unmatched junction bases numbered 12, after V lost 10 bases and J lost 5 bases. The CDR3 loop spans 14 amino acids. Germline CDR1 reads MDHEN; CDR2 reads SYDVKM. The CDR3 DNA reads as TGTGCCACCTTGGTTGGGACAGGGTATCACGAGCAGTACTTC. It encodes CATLVGTGYHEQYF.